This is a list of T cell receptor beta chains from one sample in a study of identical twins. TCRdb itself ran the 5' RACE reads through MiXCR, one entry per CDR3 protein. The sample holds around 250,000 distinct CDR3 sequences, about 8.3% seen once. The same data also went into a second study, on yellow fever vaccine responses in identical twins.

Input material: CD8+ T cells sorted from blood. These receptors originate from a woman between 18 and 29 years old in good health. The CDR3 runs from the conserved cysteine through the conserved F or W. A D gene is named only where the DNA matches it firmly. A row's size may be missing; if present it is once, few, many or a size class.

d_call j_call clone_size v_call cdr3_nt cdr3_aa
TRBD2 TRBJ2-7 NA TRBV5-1 TGCGCCAGCAGCTCGAAATCTAGCGGGAGCTTCGGCGAGCAGTACTTC CASSSKSSGSFGEQYF
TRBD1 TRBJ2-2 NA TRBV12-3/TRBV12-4 TGTGCCAGCACCCTCCGGACAGGGAACACCGGGGAGCTGTTTTTT CASTLRTGNTGELFF
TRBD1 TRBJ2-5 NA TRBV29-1 TGCAGCGCCCTGACAGGGAACCAAGAGACCCAGTACTTC CSALTGNQETQYF
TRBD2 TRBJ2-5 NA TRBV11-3 TGTGCCAGCAGCTTATTGGGACTAGCGATGGGATTAGAGACCCAGTACTTC CASSLLGLAMGLETQYF
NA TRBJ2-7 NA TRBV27 TGTGCCAGCAGCCCGCAGGGGTTACACGAGCAGTACTTC CASSPQGLHEQYF
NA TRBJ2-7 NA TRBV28 TGTGCCAGCACGGGAGCGGTCTACGAGCAGTACTTC CASTGAVYEQYF
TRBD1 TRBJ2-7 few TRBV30 TGTGCCTGGGACGGGACAGACTCCTACGAGCAGTACTTC CAWDGTDSYEQYF
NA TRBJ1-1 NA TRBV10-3 TGTGCCATCAGGGAAAGCAACACTGAAGCTTTCTTT CAIRESNTEAFF
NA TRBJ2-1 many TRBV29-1 TGCAGCGTTGAAGCGGATACCCTCAATGAGCAGTTCTTC CSVEADTLNEQFF
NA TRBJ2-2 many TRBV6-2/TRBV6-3 TGTGCCAGCAGTTACTCGGTCACCGGGGAGCTGTTTTTT CASSYSVTGELFF
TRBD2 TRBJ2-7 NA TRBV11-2 TGTGCCAGCAGCGATTTAGCGGGGGCGAACTCCTACGAGCAGTACTTC CASSDLAGANSYEQYF
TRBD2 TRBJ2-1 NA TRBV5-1 TGCGCCTCCGCCTGGGACGGGACTAGCGTAGGCAATGAGCAGTTCTTC CASAWDGTSVGNEQFF
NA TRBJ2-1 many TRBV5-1 TGCGCCAGCAGCTTGGACCCTGTCAATGAGCAGTTCTTC CASSLDPVNEQFF
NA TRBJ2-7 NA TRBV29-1 TGCAGCGTCCCCTTCGGGGGAAGCGAGCAGTACTTC CSVPFGGSEQYF
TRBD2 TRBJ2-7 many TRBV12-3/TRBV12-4 TGTGCCAGCACCCCGGGACTAGCGGGTTACGAGCAGTACTTC CASTPGLAGYEQYF
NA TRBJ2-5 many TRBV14 TGTGCCAGCAGAAGAGTGAGCCAAGAGACCCAGTACTTC CASRRVSQETQYF
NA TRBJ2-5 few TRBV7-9 TGTGCCAGCAGCTTCCGGGACGACCCCGAGACCCAGTACTTC CASSFRDDPETQYF
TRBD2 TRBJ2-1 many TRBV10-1 TGCGCCAGCAGTGAGTACAGCGGGATACCCTACAATGAGCAGTTCTTC CASSEYSGIPYNEQFF
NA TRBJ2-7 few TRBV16 TGTGCCAGCAGCGAAGTACCCGCGAGTTACGAGCAGTACTTC CASSEVPASYEQYF
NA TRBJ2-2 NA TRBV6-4 TGTGCCAGCAGCCGGAAGACGAACACCGGGGAGCTGTTTTTT CASSRKTNTGELFF
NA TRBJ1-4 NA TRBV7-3 TGTGCCAGCAGCTCCATCAGAAAACTGTTTTTT CASSSIRKLFF
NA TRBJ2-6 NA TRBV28 TGTGCCAGCAGTTTACTTAGGTTTAGCGTCCTGACTTTC CASSLLRFSVLTF
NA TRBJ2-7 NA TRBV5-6 TGTGCCAGCAGCTTAGGCGCGGGGCCCCGATACGAGCAGTACTTC CASSLGAGPRYEQYF
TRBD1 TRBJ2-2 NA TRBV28 TGTGCCAGCGAAAGCGGGACAGGGCAATCCGGGGAGCTGTTTTTT CASESGTGQSGELFF
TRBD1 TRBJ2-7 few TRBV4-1 TGCGCCAGCAGCCAAGAAGGGACAGGGCTGTCCTACGAGCAGTACTTC CASSQEGTGLSYEQYF
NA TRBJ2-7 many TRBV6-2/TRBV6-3 TGTGCCAGCAGCTTGACAGAATCCTACGAGCAGTACTTC CASSLTESYEQYF
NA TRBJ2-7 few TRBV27 TGTGCCAGCAGTCCTCGGGCGGGGACCTACGAGCAGTACTTC CASSPRAGTYEQYF
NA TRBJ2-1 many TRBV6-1 TGTGCCAGCAGTGAACCCCGCGGCGCGAGTTCCTACAATGAGCAGTTCTTC CASSEPRGASSYNEQFF
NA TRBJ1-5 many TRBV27 TGTGCCAGCAGTTTTGTTGGTCAGCCCCAGCATTTT CASSFVGQPQHF
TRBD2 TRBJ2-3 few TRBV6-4 TGTGCCAGCAGTGACCACGGGGGGAGCACAGATACGCAGTATTTT CASSDHGGSTDTQYF
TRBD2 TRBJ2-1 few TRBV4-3 TGCGCCAGCAGCCAAGAGGCTAGCGGCTCCTACAATGAGCAGTTCTTC CASSQEASGSYNEQFF
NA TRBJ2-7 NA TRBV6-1 TGTGCCAGCAGGCCGTTCGGTCAGTACGAGCAGTACTTC CASRPFGQYEQYF
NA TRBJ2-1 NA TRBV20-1 TGCAGTGCTAGAGATCCCCACCCTGAGGCGTCCTACAATGAGCAGTTCTTC CSARDPHPEASYNEQFF
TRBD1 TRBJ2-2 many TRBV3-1 TGTGCCAGCAGCCCCGCGGGACAGGAGGCCCCTTATTTCGGGGAGCTGTTTTTT CASSPAGQEAPYFGELFF
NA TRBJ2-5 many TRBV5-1 TGCGCCAGCAGCTTGGCCCAGACAGATCAAGAGACCCAGTACTTC CASSLAQTDQETQYF
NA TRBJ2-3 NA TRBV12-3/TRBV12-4 TGTGCCAGCAGGCCCGGTCCAGATACGCAGTATTTT CASRPGPDTQYF
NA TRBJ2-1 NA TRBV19 TGTGCCAGTAGTATAGCCCTGGGACTCCTTGCCTACAATGAGCAGTTCTTC CASSIALGLLAYNEQFF
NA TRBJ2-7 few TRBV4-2 TGTGCCAGTCGACCGGGGGACTGGTCCTACGAGCAGTACTTC CASRPGDWSYEQYF
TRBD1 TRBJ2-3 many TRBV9 TGTGCCAGCAGCAGTAAGACGACAGGGCGGCACACAGATACGCAGTATTTT CASSSKTTGRHTDTQYF
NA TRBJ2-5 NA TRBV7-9 TGTGCCAGCAGCCAAACGACAGAGTACCAAGAGACCCAGTACTTC CASSQTTEYQETQYF
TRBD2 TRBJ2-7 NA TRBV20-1 TGCAGTGCTAGAGATTTCCTAGCGGGAGGGCCCCATTACGAGCAGTACTTC CSARDFLAGGPHYEQYF
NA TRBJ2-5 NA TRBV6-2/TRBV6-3 TGTGCCAGCAGGGCCGGGACTCCCCATTGGGAGACCCAGTACTTC CASRAGTPHWETQYF
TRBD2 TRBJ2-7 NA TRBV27 TGTGCCAGCAGTGAGGGCGGGAGTATGATTTTGCACTTC CASSEGGSMILHF
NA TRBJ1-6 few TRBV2 TGTGCCAGCAGTGACTTGACAGACATTAATTCACCCCTCCACTTT CASSDLTDINSPLHF
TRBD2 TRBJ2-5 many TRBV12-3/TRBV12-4 TGTGCCAGCAGTACTAGCGGGCAAGAGACCCAGTACTTC CASSTSGQETQYF
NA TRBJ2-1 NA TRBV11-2 TGTGCCAGCAGCTTATATGGGGGGTTAAGCTCCTACAATGAGCAGTTCTTC CASSLYGGLSSYNEQFF
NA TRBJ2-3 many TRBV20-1 TGCAGTGCTAGAGATCTTTCCGGCCTTAGCACAGATACGCAGTATTTT CSARDLSGLSTDTQYF
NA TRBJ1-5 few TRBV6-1 TGTGCCAGCAGTGAATTTGCAAGGCTAGCAAAGCCCCAGCATTTT CASSEFARLAKPQHF
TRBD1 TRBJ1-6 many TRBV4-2 TGTGCCAGCAGCCAGACCTGGACAGGGGATGAATTAACACTCCACTTT CASSQTWTGDELTLHF
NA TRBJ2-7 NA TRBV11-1 TGTGCCAGCAGCCCGGAGCCTTCTTGGAACGAGCAGTACTTC CASSPEPSWNEQYF
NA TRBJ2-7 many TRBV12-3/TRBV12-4 TGTGCCAGCAGTTTATCAGAGGCCTACGAGCAGTACTTC CASSLSEAYEQYF
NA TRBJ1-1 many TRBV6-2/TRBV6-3 TGTGCCAGCAGTTACTCTCCCGCCAGGGGCCGGAACACTGAAGCTTTCTTT CASSYSPARGRNTEAFF
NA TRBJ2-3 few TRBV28 TGTGCCAGCAGTTTTTCGCCCGGGACTCCGCAGTATTTT CASSFSPGTPQYF
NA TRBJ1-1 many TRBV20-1 TGCAGTGCTACTCCCACAGGGTTTGGCACTGAAGCTTTCTTT CSATPTGFGTEAFF
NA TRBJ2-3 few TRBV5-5 TGTGCCAGCAGCTTGGAGGTCTCCACAGATACGCAGTATTTT CASSLEVSTDTQYF